The source of this T cell receptor (beta chain) is a study of T cell responses to AZD1222 COVID-19 vaccine. Using immunoSEQ multiplex PCR, the repertoire was profiled, and TCRdb retains in-frame clones only, with some absent. The profile shows around 120,000 clones, more than 85% of them singletons. Trimming took 3 bases from V and 6 from J; bases not matched to a gene: 14. Germline CDR1 reads SGHAT; CDR2 reads FQNNGV. This CDR3 is built from 17 residues. This chain connects TRBV11-2 to TRBJ2-1; 7 bases fit TRBD1. The TCR was taken from an adult in good health. The source material was peripheral blood, sampled on day 0 of MenACWY control vaccination. The CDR3 DNA follows: TGTGCCAGCAGCTTCATGAGTAGGGCCAGGGGGAGCAATGAGCAGTTCTTC. It translates to CASSFMSRARGSNEQFF.